This T cell receptor (beta chain) was obtained from a study of blood T cell repertoires in COVID-19. Methods used by the authors: Reference gene primer amplification gave nucleated cell count estimates. Method: immunoSEQ multiplex PCR; TCRdb's copy keeps in-frame clones and lacks some. That table gives V, J and clone size, and the DNA gave D and trimming. This table holds about 68,000 clones, nearly 90% found once. The CDR3 sequence is 16 residues long. Germline values: CDR1 SGHTA, CDR2 FQGTGA. After removal of 3 bases from V and 2 bases from J, the junction contained 6 bases not matched to a gene. This sequence originates from a man between 45 and 60 years old with active COVID-19. Material for sequencing was peripheral blood. This rearrangement joins TRBV7-3 to TRBJ1-2, with TRBD1 matching over 10 bases. The DNA of the CDR3 is TGTGCCAGCAGCTTGAGACCGGGACAGGGGAACTATGGCTACACCTTC. It specifies CASSLRPGQGNYGYTF.